Below are 17 T cell receptor beta chains sequenced from a single sample in a study of early T cells in non-severe SARS-CoV-2 infection. TCRdb re-called the 5' RACE reads through MiXCR, storing one row per CDR3 protein. The sample holds 84,000 or so distinct CDR3 sequences, 14% to 15% seen once. The specimen sequenced was whole blood. Source of these receptors: an adult who was a healthcare worker with PCR-confirmed SARS-CoV-2 infection or an uninfected control (not recorded which).

This clonotype occurred a few times. The chain uses TRBV5-1 and TRBJ2-2, with 15 bases aligning to TRBD2. CDR1 and CDR2 (germline): SGHRS, YFSETQ. Losses at the gene ends were 4 bases for V and 6 bases for J; bases not matched to a gene: 7. The CDR3 is 17 amino acids. The CDR3 bases are TGCGCCAGCAGCCCGGGACTAGCGGGGGGATTCGCCGGGGAGCTGTTTTTT. It is translated as CASSPGLAGGFAGELFF.

J is TRBJ1-2 and V is TRBV6-5; 7 bases agree with TRBD1. This CDR3 region has 15 residues. Trimming took 4 bases from V and 3 from J; bases not matched to a gene: 8. Germline CDR1 reads MNHEY; CDR2 reads SVGAGI. CDR3 sequence (DNA): TGTGCCAGCAGTTCCCCGTCAACAGGGGACTATGGCTACACCTTC. It specifies CASSSPSTGDYGYTF.

This clonotype has more than one count but fewer than ten. CDR3 sequence: CASTSIRITEAFF. DNA of the CDR3: TGTGCCAGCACCTCCATCCGTATCACTGAAGCTTTCTTT. The V and J genes are TRBV12-3 or TRBV12-4 and TRBJ1-1; D uncertain. Trimming removed 7 bases at V and 4 bases at J, with 13 bases between. The CDR3 totals 13 residues.

This clonotype was picked up many times. The chain carries TRBV5-1 and TRBJ2-3; D not certain. The CDR3 runs 14 residues. The germline V gene encodes CDR1 SGHRS and CDR2 YFSETQ. With 5 bases removed from V and 3 bases from J, the gap between germline ends came to 13 bases. The CDR3 nucleotides are TGCGCCAGCAGTTTAGGTGGAGAAACAGATACGCAGTATTTT. It encodes CASSLGGETDTQYF.

This clonotype came up many times. The chain uses TRBV20-1 and TRBJ1-2, with a tentative D call TRBD1 (5 bases). Trimming stripped 1 base from V and 8 bases from J, with 14 bases between. CDR1 and CDR2 (germline): DFQATT, SNEGSKA (reference sequence). CDR3 length equals 13 residues. DNA of the CDR3: TGCAGTGCTAGAGGGATGACAGAGTACGGCTACACCTTC. Translation gives CSARGMTEYGYTF.

The chain is built from TRBV5-1 and TRBJ1-1; D unresolved. Germline CDR1 and CDR2: SGHRS and YFSETQ. There are 13 residues in the CDR3. Trimming shortened V by 3 bases and J by 2 bases, and 8 bases separated the two germline ends. The CDR3 is CASSSSINTEAFF. CDR3 coding DNA: TGCGCCAGCAGCTCCTCAATAAACACTGAAGCTTTCTTT.

The chain couples TRBV6-6 to TRBJ1-1; 8 nucleotides match TRBD1. Unmatched junction bases numbered 7, after V lost 5 bases and J lost 5 bases. Germline assignment: CDR1 MNHNY and CDR2 SVGAGI (reference sequence). The CDR3 has 14 residues. The CDR3 sequence: CASSGTGGGTEAFF. The CDR3 DNA reads as TGTGCCAGCAGTGGGACAGGTGGAGGAACTGAAGCTTTCTTT.

This clonotype was counted ten times or more. The gene calls are TRBV5-1 and TRBJ1-5; TRBD1 is a possible D gene (5 bases). The V and J ends lost 1 base and 4 bases respectively, with 6 bases between them. CDR1 is SGHRS and CDR2 is YFSETQ in the germline V gene. The CDR3 is 13 residues long. The chain's CDR3 is CASSLTGNQPQHF. The CDR3 region has the DNA TGCGCCAGCAGCTTGACAGGAAATCAGCCCCAGCATTTT.

This clonotype was picked up a small number of times. The chain combines TRBV4-2 with TRBJ2-1, with 11 positions matching TRBD2. Germline V gene data show CDR1 as LGHNA and CDR2 as YNFKEQ. V lost 1 base to trimming and J lost 0 bases; unmatched junction nucleotides: 11. The CDR3 covers 20 residues. The chain's CDR3 is CASSQARLAGSTHSYNEQFF. The CDR3 DNA reads as TGTGCCAGCAGCCAAGCAAGACTAGCGGGGTCCACCCACTCCTACAATGAGCAGTTCTTC.

The sample holds many counts of this clonotype. The gene calls are TRBV13 and TRBJ1-5, with D tentatively TRBD1 (5 bases). V lost 5 bases and J 1 base, leaving 18 bases between the germline ends. The CDR3 sequence is 17 residues long. Germline lookup yields CDR1 PRHDT and CDR2 FYEKMQ (reference sequence). CDR3 sequence: CASSRMNGRGSNQPQHF. The CDR3 coding sequence is TGTGCCAGCAGCCGTATGAACGGAAGGGGAAGCAATCAGCCCCAGCATTTT.

This chain joins TRBV12-3 or TRBV12-4 and TRBJ1-4; D is perhaps TRBD1 (6 bases). The CDR3 has 15 amino acids. Trimming left V 0 bases short and J 4 bases short, with 9 bases between. Here the CDR3 reads CASSLAGQHNEKLFF. In nucleotides, the CDR3 is TGTGCCAGCAGTTTAGCCGGACAGCATAATGAAAAACTGTTTTTT.

This clonotype has just a few counts. This chain connects TRBV12-5 to TRBJ1-6; D uncertain. Per germline, CDR1 LGHNT and CDR2 FRNRAP. Trimming left V 2 bases short and J 7 bases short, with 6 bases between. The CDR3 is 13 amino acids. The CDR3 sequence: CASGLLLNSPLHF. For the CDR3, the DNA is TGTGCTAGTGGTTTGCTTTTGAATTCACCCCTCCACTTT.

This clonotype was counted a few times. This sequence joins TRBV28 and TRBJ2-7, with 8 bases that match TRBD1. The CDR3 covers 14 residues. The trim removed 5 bases at V and 2 bases at J, leaving 5 bases unmatched. CDR1 and CDR2 (germline): MDHEN, SYDVKM. This chain's CDR3 is CASSRDRLAYEQYF. The CDR3 DNA sequence: TGTGCCAGCAGTCGGGACAGGTTAGCCTACGAGCAGTACTTC. Looking up the rest from reference TRBV28 and TRBJ2-7 gives the full variable domain: DVKVTQSSRYLVKRTGEKVFLECVQDMDHENMFWYRQDPGLGLRLIYFSYDVKMKEKGDIPEGYSVSREKKERFSLILESASTNQTSMYLCASSRDRLAYEQYFGPGTRLTVT.

This clonotype appeared many times. The chain employs TRBV6-4 and TRBJ2-2, with 7 nucleotides matching TRBD2. CDR1 is MRHNA, CDR2 SNTAGT, per germline. Unmatched junction bases numbered 4, after V lost 3 bases and J lost 6 bases. The CDR3 totals 14 residues. In nucleotides, the CDR3 is TGTGCCAGCAGTGAGGGGGGGGAAGCCGGGGAGCTGTTTTTT. Translation gives CASSEGGEAGELFF.

This sequence joins TRBV7-9 and TRBJ2-5; D is possibly TRBD2 (7 bases). This CDR3 is 14 amino acids long. Trimming stripped 7 bases from V and 4 bases from J, with 16 bases between. Germline V gene lookup returns CDR1 SEHNR and CDR2 FQNEAQ (reference sequence). The CDR3 spells CASKGGAGAETQYF. Here the CDR3 DNA reads TGTGCCAGCAAGGGTGGTGCGGGGGCAGAGACCCAGTACTTC.

This clonotype was counted a few times. V usage is TRBV7-2 and J usage is TRBJ1-2; 8 bases are a match to TRBD1. Germline V CDR1 and CDR2: SGHTA, FQGNSA. The CDR3 consists of 12 residues. The junction had 9 bases not matched to a gene; V was cut back by 5 bases and J by 13 bases. CDR3 in amino acids: CASSPGQADGTF. CDR3 bases: TGTGCCAGCAGCCCGGGACAGGCTGATGGCACCTTC.

This chain uses TRBV7-9 with TRBJ2-3, with TRBD2 as a possible D gene (7 bases). Trimming left V 5 bases short and J 0 bases short, with 18 bases between. The CDR3 is 17 residues long. Germline V gives CDR1 SEHNR, CDR2 FQNEAQ (reference sequence). DNA for the CDR3: TGTGCCAGCAGCGCCAGGGGAAGCGGGGTGAGCACAGATACGCAGTATTTT. Its translation: CASSARGSGVSTDTQYF.